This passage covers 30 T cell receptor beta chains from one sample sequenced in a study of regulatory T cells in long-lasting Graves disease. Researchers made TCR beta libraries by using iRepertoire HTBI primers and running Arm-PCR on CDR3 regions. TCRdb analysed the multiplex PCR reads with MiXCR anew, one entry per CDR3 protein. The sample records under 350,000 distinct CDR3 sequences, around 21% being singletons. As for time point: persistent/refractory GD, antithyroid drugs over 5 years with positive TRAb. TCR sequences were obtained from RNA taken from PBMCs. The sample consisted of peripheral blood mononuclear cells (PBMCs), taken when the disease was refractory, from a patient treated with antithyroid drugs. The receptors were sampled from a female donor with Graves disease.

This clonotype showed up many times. The chain's CDR3 is CASANRYEQYF. In DNA form, the CDR3 reads TGTGCCAGCGCGAACCGCTACGAGCAGTACTTC. The V and J genes are TRBV3-1 and TRBJ2-7; D not resolved. Trimming took off 8 bases at V and 3 bases at J, with 8 bases between the two ends. This CDR3 region has 11 residues. The germline CDR1 and CDR2 sequences are LGHDT and YNNKEL (reference sequence).

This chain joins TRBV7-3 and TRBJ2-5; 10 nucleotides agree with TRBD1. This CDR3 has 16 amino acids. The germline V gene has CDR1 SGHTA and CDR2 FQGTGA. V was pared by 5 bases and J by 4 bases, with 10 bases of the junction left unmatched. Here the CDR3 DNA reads TGTGCCAGCAGCCTACACCGACAGGGGGCTGGAGAGACCCAGTACTTC. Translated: CASSLHRQGAGETQYF.

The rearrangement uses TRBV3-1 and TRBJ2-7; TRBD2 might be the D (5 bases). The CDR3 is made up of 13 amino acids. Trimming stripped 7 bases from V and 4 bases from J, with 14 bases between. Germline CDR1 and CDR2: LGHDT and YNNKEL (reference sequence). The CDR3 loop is CASKGQRDYEQYF. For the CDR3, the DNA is TGTGCCAGCAAGGGCCAACGGGATTACGAGCAGTACTTC.

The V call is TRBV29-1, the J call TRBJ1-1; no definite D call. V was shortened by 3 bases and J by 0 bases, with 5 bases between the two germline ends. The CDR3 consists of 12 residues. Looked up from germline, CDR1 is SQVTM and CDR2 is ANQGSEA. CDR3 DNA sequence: TGCAGCGTTGATTCTCTGAACACTGAAGCTTTCTTT. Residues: CSVDSLNTEAFF. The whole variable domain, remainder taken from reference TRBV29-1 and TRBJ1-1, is SAVISQKPSRDICQRGTSLTIQCQVDSQVTMMFWYRQQPGQSLTLIATANQGSEATYESGFVIDKFPISRPNLTFSTLTVSNMSPEDSSIYLCSVDSLNTEAFFGQGTRLTVV.

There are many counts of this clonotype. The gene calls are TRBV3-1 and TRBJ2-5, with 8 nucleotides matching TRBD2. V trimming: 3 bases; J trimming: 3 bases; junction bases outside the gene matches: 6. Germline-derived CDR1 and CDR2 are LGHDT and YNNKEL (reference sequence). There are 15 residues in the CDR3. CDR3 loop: CASSHHSGGEETQYF. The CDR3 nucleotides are TGTGCCAGCAGCCACCATTCCGGGGGGGAAGAGACCCAGTACTTC.

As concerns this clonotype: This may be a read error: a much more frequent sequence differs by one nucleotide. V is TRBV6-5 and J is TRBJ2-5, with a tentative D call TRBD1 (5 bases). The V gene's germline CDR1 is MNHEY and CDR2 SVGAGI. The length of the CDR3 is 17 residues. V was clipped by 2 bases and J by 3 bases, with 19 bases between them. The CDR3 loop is CASSYTRGFEDKETQYF. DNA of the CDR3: TGTGCCAGCAGTTACACAAGGGGTTTTGAGGATAAAGAGACCCAGTACTTC.

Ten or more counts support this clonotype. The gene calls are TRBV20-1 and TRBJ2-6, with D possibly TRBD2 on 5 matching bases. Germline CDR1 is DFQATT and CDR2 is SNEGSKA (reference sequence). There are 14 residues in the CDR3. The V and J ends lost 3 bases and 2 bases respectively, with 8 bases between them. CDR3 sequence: CSASTSAGANVLTF. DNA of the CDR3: TGCAGTGCTAGCACTAGTGCTGGGGCCAACGTCCTGACTTTC.

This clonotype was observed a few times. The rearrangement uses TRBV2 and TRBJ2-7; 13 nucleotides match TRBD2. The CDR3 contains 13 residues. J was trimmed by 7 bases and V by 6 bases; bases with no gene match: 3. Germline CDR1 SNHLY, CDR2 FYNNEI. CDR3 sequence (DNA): TGTGCCAGCAGGAAGGGACTAGCGGGGGAGCAGTACTTC. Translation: CASRKGLAGEQYF.

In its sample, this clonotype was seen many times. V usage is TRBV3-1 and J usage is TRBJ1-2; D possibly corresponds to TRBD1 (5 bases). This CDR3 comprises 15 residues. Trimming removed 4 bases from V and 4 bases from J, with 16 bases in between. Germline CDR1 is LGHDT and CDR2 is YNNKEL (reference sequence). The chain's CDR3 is CASSPLGQSIYGYTF. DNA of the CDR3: TGTGCCAGCAGCCCCCTGGGGCAGTCCATCTATGGCTACACCTTC.

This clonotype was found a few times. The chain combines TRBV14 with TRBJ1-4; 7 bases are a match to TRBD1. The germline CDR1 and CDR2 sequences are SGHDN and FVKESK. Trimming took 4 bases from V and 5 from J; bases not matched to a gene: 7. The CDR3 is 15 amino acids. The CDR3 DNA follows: TGTGCCAGCAGCCCTTCGACAGGGTTGAATGAAAAACTGTTTTTT. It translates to CASSPSTGLNEKLFF.

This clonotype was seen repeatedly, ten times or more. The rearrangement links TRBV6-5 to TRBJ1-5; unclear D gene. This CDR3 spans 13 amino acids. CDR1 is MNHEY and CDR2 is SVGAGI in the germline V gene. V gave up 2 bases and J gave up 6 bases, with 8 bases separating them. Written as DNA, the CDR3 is TGTGCCAGCAGTTACACAGCGGGTCAGCCCCAGCATTTT. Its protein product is CASSYTAGQPQHF.

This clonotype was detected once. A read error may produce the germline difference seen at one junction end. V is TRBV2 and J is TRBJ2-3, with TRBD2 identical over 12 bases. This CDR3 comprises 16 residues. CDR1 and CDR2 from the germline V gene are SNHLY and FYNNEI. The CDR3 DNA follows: TGTGCCAGCACCCTAGCGGGAGGGCGGGGCACAGATACACAGTATTTT. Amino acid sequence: CASTLAGGRGTDTQYF.

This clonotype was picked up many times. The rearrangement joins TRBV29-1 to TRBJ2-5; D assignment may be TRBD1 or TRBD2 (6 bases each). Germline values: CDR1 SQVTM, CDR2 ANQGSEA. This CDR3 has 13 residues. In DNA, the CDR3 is TGCAGGGAGGGGGAGTGGAGCCAAGAGACCCAGTACTTC. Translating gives CREGEWSQETQYF.

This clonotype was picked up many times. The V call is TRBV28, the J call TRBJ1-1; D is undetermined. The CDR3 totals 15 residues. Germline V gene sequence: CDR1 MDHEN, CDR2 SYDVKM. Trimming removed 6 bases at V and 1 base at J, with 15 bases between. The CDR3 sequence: CASSPARTANTEAFF. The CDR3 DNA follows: TGTGCCAGCAGCCCAGCTAGAACAGCGAACACTGAAGCTTTCTTT.

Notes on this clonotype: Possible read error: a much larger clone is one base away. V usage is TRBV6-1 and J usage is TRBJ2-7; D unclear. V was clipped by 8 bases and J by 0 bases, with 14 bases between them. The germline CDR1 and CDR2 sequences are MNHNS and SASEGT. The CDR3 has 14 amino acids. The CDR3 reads CASAELPTSYEQYF. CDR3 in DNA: TGTGCCAGCGCGGAACTACCAACCTCCTACGAGCAGTACTTC.

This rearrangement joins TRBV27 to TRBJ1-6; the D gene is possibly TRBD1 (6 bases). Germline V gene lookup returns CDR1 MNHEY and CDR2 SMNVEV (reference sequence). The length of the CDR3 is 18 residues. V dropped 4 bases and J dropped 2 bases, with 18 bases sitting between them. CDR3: CASSSAGAWSPYNSPLHF. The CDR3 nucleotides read TGTGCCAGCAGTTCCGCAGGGGCCTGGAGCCCCTATAATTCACCCCTCCACTTT.

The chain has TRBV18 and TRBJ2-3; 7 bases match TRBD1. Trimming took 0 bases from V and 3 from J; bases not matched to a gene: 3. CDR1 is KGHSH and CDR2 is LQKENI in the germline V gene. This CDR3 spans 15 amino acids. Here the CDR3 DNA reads TGTGCCAGCTCACCACCGTTACAGGGGACAGATACGCAGTATTTT. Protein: CASSPPLQGTDTQYF.

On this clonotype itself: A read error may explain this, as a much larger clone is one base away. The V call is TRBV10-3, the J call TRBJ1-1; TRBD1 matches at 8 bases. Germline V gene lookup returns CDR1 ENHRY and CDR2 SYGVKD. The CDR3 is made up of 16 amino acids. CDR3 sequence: CVIGDRGREIGTEAFF. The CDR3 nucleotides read TGTGTCATTGGTGACAGGGGCCGAGAGATCGGCACTGAAGCTTTCTTT.

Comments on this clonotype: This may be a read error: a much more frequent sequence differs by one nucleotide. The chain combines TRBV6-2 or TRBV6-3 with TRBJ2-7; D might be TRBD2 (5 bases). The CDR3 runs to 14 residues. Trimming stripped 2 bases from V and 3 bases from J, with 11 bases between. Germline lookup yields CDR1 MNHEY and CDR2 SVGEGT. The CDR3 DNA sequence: TGTGCCAGCAGTTACGGCTGGGAGAGCTACGAGCAGTACTTC. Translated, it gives CASSYGWESYEQYF.

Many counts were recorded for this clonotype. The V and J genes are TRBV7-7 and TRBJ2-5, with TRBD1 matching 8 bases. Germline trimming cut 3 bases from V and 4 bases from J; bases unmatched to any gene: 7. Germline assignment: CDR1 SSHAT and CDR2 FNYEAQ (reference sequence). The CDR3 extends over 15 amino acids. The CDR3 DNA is TGTGCCAGCAGCTTGGTGGCAGGGGGCGCAGAGACCCAGTACTTC. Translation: CASSLVAGGAETQYF.

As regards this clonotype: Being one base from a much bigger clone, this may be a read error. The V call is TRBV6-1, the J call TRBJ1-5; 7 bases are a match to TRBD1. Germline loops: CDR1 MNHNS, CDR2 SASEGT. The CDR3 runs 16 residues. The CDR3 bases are TGTGCCGGCAGTGACCGGCGGAGGGACAGAGTTCAGCCCCAGCATTTT. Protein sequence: CAGSDRRRDRVQPQHF.

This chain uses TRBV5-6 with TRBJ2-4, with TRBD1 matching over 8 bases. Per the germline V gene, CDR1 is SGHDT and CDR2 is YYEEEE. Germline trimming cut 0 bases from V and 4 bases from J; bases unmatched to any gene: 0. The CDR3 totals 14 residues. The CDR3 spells CASSLGTGKNIQYF. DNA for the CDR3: TGTGCCAGCAGCTTGGGGACAGGGAAAAACATTCAGTACTTC.

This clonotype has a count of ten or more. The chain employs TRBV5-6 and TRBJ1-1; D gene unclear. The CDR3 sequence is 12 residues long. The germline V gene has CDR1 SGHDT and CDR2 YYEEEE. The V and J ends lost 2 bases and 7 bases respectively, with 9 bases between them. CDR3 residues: CASSFGVNEAFF. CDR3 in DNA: TGTGCCAGCAGCTTCGGGGTGAATGAAGCTTTCTTT.

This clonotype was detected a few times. CDR3 in amino acids: CAWSVLGSSTDTQYF. In nucleotides, the CDR3 is TGTGCCTGGAGTGTCTTGGGCAGTTCCACAGATACGCAGTATTTT. V is TRBV30 and J is TRBJ2-3; no firm D call. The CDR3 totals 15 residues. The germline V gene encodes CDR1 GTSNPN and CDR2 SVGIG (reference sequence). The V end lost 0 bases, the J end lost 2 bases, and 12 bases lay between the germline ends.

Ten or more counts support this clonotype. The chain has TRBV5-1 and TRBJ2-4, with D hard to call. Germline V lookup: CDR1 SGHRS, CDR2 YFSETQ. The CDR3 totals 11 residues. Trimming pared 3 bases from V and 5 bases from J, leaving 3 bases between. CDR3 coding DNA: TGCGCCAGCAGCTACGAAAACATTCAGTACTTC. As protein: CASSYENIQYF.

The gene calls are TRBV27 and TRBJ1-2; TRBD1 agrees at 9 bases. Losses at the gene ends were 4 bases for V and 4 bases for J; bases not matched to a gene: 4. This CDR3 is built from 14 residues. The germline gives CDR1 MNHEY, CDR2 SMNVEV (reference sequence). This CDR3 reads CASSSGQGAYGYTF. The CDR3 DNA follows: TGTGCCAGCAGTTCGGGACAGGGCGCCTATGGCTACACCTTC.

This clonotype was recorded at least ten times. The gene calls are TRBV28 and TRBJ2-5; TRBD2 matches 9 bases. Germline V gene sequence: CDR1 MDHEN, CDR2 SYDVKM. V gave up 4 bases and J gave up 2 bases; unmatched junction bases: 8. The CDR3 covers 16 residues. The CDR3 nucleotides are TGTGCCAGCAGTTCCCCTAGCGGGGCCCTTCAAGAGACCCAGTACTTC. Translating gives CASSSPSGALQETQYF.

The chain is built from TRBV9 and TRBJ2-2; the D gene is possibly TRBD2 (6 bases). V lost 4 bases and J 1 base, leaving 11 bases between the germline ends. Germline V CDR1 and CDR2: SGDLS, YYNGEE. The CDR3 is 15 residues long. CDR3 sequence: CASSPAGGNTGELFF. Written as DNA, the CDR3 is TGTGCCAGCAGCCCAGCGGGTGGGAACACCGGGGAGCTGTTTTTT. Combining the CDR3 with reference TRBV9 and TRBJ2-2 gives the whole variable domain DSGVTQTPKHLITATGQRVTLRCSPRSGDLSVYWYQQSLDQGLQFLIQYYNGEERAKGNILERFSAQQFPDLHSELNLSSLELGDSALYFCASSPAGGNTGELFFGEGSRLTVL.

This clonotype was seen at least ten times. Here the CDR3 DNA reads TGTGCCAGCACCATTAGGAAAACCCCTCCATCCCTCCACTTT. The encoded protein is CASTIRKTPPSLHF. The chain recombines TRBV28 with TRBJ1-6; D is undetermined. The CDR3 contains 14 residues. V lost 7 bases and J lost 14, with 21 bases in between. CDR1 and CDR2 from the germline V gene are MDHEN and SYDVKM.

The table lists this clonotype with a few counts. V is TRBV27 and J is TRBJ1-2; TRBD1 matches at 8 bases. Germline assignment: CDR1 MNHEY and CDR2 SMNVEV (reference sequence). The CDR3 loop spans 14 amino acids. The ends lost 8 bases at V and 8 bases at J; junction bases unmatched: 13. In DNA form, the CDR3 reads TGTGCCAGCTCTGGACAGGGCCCTAGGGAGGGCTACACCTTC. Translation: CASSGQGPREGYTF.